This record covers a single TCR beta chain. RNA extraction was followed by reverse transcription into cDNA, which acted as the sequencing template. Repertoires were generated with immunoSEQ multiplex PCR, while TCRdb's copy carries only in-frame clones and drops some. This table has fewer than 200,000 clones, 50% to 75% appearing once. The sample originates from a study of CD8+ T cells in alopecia areata. Germline values: CDR1 SNHLY, CDR2 FYNNEI. The CDR3 runs to 14 residues. V lost 2 bases, J lost 10 bases, and 4 bases stayed unmatched. Specimen: CD4+ T cells sorted from blood, collected at week 0. The V call is TRBV2, the J call TRBJ1-6; 8 bases map to TRBD1. This TCR was sampled from a human donor with alopecia areata. CDR3 loop: CASSESGGNSPLHF. The CDR3 region has the DNA TGTGCCAGCAGTGAATCAGGGGGCAACTCACCCCTCCACTTT.